One sample yielded the 12 T cell receptor beta chains listed below, sequenced in a study of cytomegalovirus exposure and HLA in healthy donors. Repertoires were generated with immunoSEQ multiplex PCR, while TCRdb's copy carries only in-frame clones and drops some. The sample holds about 360,000 clones; roughly 90% are singletons and the top ten take roughly 0.75%. The material sequenced was PBMCs. These receptors were taken from a woman under 30 in good health and CMV-seronegative.

The rearrangement joins TRBV4-1 to TRBJ2-2; D gene unclear. CDR3 length: 14 amino acids. Trimming removed 3 bases from V and 2 bases from J, with 7 bases in between. Germline V lookup: CDR1 MGHRA, CDR2 YSYEKL. The CDR3 protein is CASSQVTNTGELFF. In nucleotides, the CDR3 is TGCGCCAGCAGCCAGGTGACAAACACCGGGGAGCTGTTTTTT.

This clone occurred a few times. The V gene is TRBV18, the J gene TRBJ1-6; 10 bases are a match to TRBD1. Trimming cost V 3 bases and J 5 bases; bases outside gene matches: 4. The CDR3 is made up of 16 amino acids. Germline CDR1 reads KGHSH; CDR2 reads LQKENI. CDR3 region: CASSPLGTGDNSPLHF. The CDR3 nucleotides read TGTGCCAGCTCACCGCTGGGGACAGGGGATAATTCACCCCTCCACTTT.

V is TRBV30 and J is TRBJ1-2; 9 positions agree with TRBD1. V shed 2 bases and J 7 bases; nucleotides not matched to a gene: 14. Germline lookup yields CDR1 GTSNPN and CDR2 SVGIG (reference sequence). This CDR3 is built from 16 residues. CDR3 residues: CAWSHSGTGWTSGYTF. As DNA, the CDR3 is TGTGCCTGGAGTCATAGTGGGACAGGGTGGACTAGTGGCTACACCTTC.

This clone was observed a few times. Different DNA sequences within this sample yield the same CDR3. The genes are TRBV6-1 and TRBJ1-2; D unresolved. This CDR3 spans 13 amino acids. V was shortened by 3 bases and J by 4 bases, with 9 bases between the two germline ends. Germline CDR1 is MNHNS and CDR2 is SASEGT. CDR3 DNA: TGTGCCAGCAGTGACGGCACAGTCTATGGCTACACCTTC. Its protein product is CASSDGTVYGYTF.

The chain recombines TRBV19 with TRBJ2-5, with 9 bases that match TRBD1. V shed 5 bases and J 1 base; nucleotides not matched to a gene: 8. The CDR3 has 16 amino acids. The germline gives CDR1 LNHDA, CDR2 SQIVND (reference sequence). The CDR3 DNA reads as TGTGCCAGTAGTCCGTCCGGGACAGGGCTCCAAGAGACCCAGTACTTC. Translation: CASSPSGTGLQETQYF. Full variable domain (outside the CDR3, taken from reference TRBV19 and TRBJ2-5): DGGITQSPKYLFRKEGQNVTLSCEQNLNHDAMYWYRQDPGQGLRLIYYSQIVNDFQKGDIAEGYSVSREKKESFPLTVTSAQKNPTAFYLCASSPSGTGLQETQYFGPGTRLLVL.

V is TRBV6-1 and J is TRBJ1-1, with D unclear. Germline CDR1 MNHNS, CDR2 SASEGT. This CDR3 has 13 residues. V lost 7 bases, J lost 0 bases, and 9 bases lay in between. The DNA for the CDR3 is TGTGCCAGCAAATCAAGCATGAACACTGAAGCTTTCTTT. Residues: CASKSSMNTEAFF.

V gene TRBV11-2 combines with J gene TRBJ2-7, with 12 bases identical to TRBD2. The CDR3 has 16 amino acids. Germline CDR1 is SGHAT and CDR2 is FQNNGV. The ends lost 4 bases at V and 1 base at J; junction bases unmatched: 5. CDR3 loop: CASSSLAGGPSYEQYF. The CDR3 nucleotides are TGTGCCAGCAGCTCGCTAGCGGGAGGGCCTTCCTACGAGCAGTACTTC.

This sequence joins TRBV2 and TRBJ1-2, with 9 bases aligning to TRBD1. Germline V CDR1 and CDR2: SNHLY, FYNNEI. J was trimmed by 6 bases and V by 6 bases; bases with no gene match: 8. CDR3 length: 14 residues. CDR3 region: CASSPGQGGHGYTF. The CDR3 DNA is TGTGCCAGCAGCCCGGGACAGGGAGGGCATGGCTACACCTTC.

CDR3 region: CASSPGGASYEQYF. The DNA of the CDR3 is TGCGCCAGCAGCCCAGGGGGCGCATCCTACGAGCAGTACTTC. This chain uses TRBV5-1 with TRBJ2-7, with 8 bases fitting TRBD1. The CDR3 runs to 14 residues. Trimming took 4 bases from V and 1 from J; bases not matched to a gene: 4. Germline V gene lookup returns CDR1 SGHRS and CDR2 YFSETQ. The full variable domain, completed using reference TRBV5-1 and TRBJ2-7, is KAGVTQTPRYLIKTRGQQVTLSCSPISGHRSVSWYQQTPGQGLQFLFEYFSETQRNKGNFPGRFSGRQFSNSRSEMNVSTLELGDSALYLCASSPGGASYEQYFGPGTRLTVT.

The V gene is TRBV27, the J gene TRBJ1-4; D possibly corresponds to TRBD1 (5 bases). The CDR3 length is 14 residues. The V end lost 6 bases, the J end lost 5 bases, and 13 bases lay between the germline ends. Germline V gene data show CDR1 as MNHEY and CDR2 as SMNVEV (reference sequence). The CDR3 sequence is CASRTRQKNEKLFF. The CDR3 DNA reads TGTGCCAGCAGAACCAGACAGAAGAATGAAAAACTGTTTTTT.

For the CDR3, the DNA is TGTGCCAGCAGTTTAGCTAGCGGGAGGGCCGGGGAGCTGTTTTTT. It encodes CASSLASGRAGELFF. The chain employs TRBV28 and TRBJ2-2; TRBD2 aligns across 12 bases. Per the germline V gene, CDR1 is MDHEN and CDR2 is SYDVKM. The CDR3 runs to 15 residues. V was clipped by 2 bases and J by 6 bases; unmatched bases: 1.

The rearrangement joins TRBV6-1 to TRBJ1-2, with a weak D call TRBD1 (6 bases). The V end lost 4 bases, the J end lost 4 bases, and 10 bases lay between the germline ends. The germline V gene encodes CDR1 MNHNS and CDR2 SASEGT. The CDR3 totals 13 residues. As DNA, the CDR3 is TGTGCCAGCAGTGTGGACAGCATCTATGGCTACACCTTC. Protein sequence: CASSVDSIYGYTF.